What follows are 10 T cell receptor beta chains derived from one specimen sequenced in a study of T cell repertoires and HLA-DP antigens. No antigen has been assigned to these receptors. Sequenced by immunoSEQ multiplex PCR; TCRdb stores in-frame clones only, minus some. Here the sample spans approximately 89,000 clones, more than 75% being singletons. Sequencing was carried out using CD4+ T cells from PBMCs. The receptor source for this set is a man aged 45-65 years in good health and CMV-seronegative.

The chain recombines TRBV18 with TRBJ1-5, with D unclear. V dropped 5 bases and J dropped 0 bases, with 8 bases sitting between them. CDR1 KGHSH and CDR2 LQKENI come from the germline V gene. The CDR3 sequence is 14 residues long. CDR3 in amino acids: CASSTDYSNQPQHF. DNA of the CDR3: TGTGCCAGCTCAACAGACTATAGCAATCAGCCCCAGCATTTT.

The chain recombines TRBV5-1 with TRBJ2-1, with D possibly being TRBD2 (5 bases). V was clipped by 2 bases and J by 0 bases, with 9 bases between them. CDR3 length equals 15 residues. The germline CDR1 and CDR2 sequences are SGHRS and YFSETQ. CDR3 sequence reads: CASSLVASSYNEQFF. CDR3 DNA sequence: TGCGCCAGCAGCTTAGTAGCGAGCTCCTACAATGAGCAGTTCTTC.

The rearrangement links TRBV4-1 to TRBJ2-5; D may match TRBD1 or TRBD2 (7 bases each). Trimming shortened V by 4 bases and J by 0 bases, and 18 bases separated the two germline ends. CDR1 is MGHRA and CDR2 is YSYEKL in the germline V gene. The CDR3 loop spans 17 amino acids. Here the CDR3 reads CASSPSPGGGYQETQYF. The CDR3 DNA follows: TGCGCCAGCAGCCCCTCACCAGGGGGGGGGTACCAAGAGACCCAGTACTTC.

The CDR3 loop is CASRSGVSGELFF. As DNA, the CDR3 is TGTGCCAGCAGGTCGGGCGTATCCGGGGAGCTGTTTTTT. The chain recombines TRBV7-9 with TRBJ2-2; D unresolved. The CDR3 contains 13 residues. V lost 6 bases, J lost 6 bases, and 11 bases lay in between. From germline, CDR1 is SEHNR and CDR2 FQNEAQ (reference sequence). The full variable domain, completed using reference TRBV7-9 and TRBJ2-2, is DTGVSQNPRHKITKRGQNVTFRCDPISEHNRLYWYRQTLGQGPEFLTYFQNEAQLEKSRLLSDRFSAERPKGSFSTLEIQRTEQGDSAMYLCASRSGVSGELFFGEGSRLTVL.

This chain uses TRBV7-2 with TRBJ2-4; D remains ambiguous. V lost 5 bases, J lost 4 bases, and 6 bases lay in between. The germline V gene has CDR1 SGHTA and CDR2 FQGNSA. This CDR3 is 12 amino acids long. The CDR3 here is CASSPIKNIQYF. CDR3 DNA sequence: TGTGCCAGCAGCCCCATTAAAAACATTCAGTACTTC.

V and J are TRBV27 and TRBJ2-3; 9 bases fit TRBD2. Germline assignment: CDR1 MNHEY and CDR2 SMNVEV (reference sequence). V shed 2 bases, J shed 4 bases, and the junction held 7 bases outside the gene matches. The CDR3 consists of 16 residues. The CDR3 bases are TGTGCCAGCAGTTTAATGGCGGGAGGGCCCTCAGATACGCAGTATTTT. It encodes CASSLMAGGPSDTQYF.

In DNA form, the CDR3 reads TGTGCCAGTAGTACAGGGACAGGGGATTTAGGTGGCTACACCTTC. Protein product: CASSTGTGDLGGYTF. This chain joins TRBV19 and TRBJ1-2; 10 bases agree with TRBD1. The junction had 9 bases not matched to a gene; V was cut back by 4 bases and J by 7 bases. CDR3 length: 15 residues. Germline V gene sequence: CDR1 LNHDA, CDR2 SQIVND (reference sequence). The full variable domain, with the rest looked up from reference TRBV19 and TRBJ1-2, is DGGITQSPKYLFRKEGQNVTLSCEQNLNHDAMYWYRQDPGQGLRLIYYSQIVNDFQKGDIAEGYSVSREKKESFPLTVTSAQKNPTAFYLCASSTGTGDLGGYTFGSGTRLTVV.

Of note for this clone: One junction end does not reproduce the germline sequence, and a read error may be involved. This rearrangement joins TRBV5-1 to TRBJ2-2; D perhaps matches TRBD2 (6 bases). The CDR3 is 15 residues long. Germline CDR1 reads SGHRS; CDR2 reads YFSETQ. The CDR3 sequence is CASSLEGVSTGELFF. The CDR3 bases are TGCGCCAGCAGTTTGGAGGGAGTGAGCACCGGGGAGCTGTTTTTT.

This clone was found a few times. The chain carries TRBV30 and TRBJ2-5; 9 bases align to TRBD2. Germline assignment: CDR1 GTSNPN and CDR2 SVGIG (reference sequence). V lost 2 bases and J lost 2; bases outside the gene matches: 6. This CDR3 comprises 15 residues. The CDR3 sequence is CAWSLSGRRQETQYF. CDR3 DNA: TGTGCCTGGAGTTTAAGCGGGAGGCGGCAAGAGACCCAGTACTTC.

The gene calls are TRBV6-4 and TRBJ1-6, with a tentative D call TRBD1 (5 bases). Trimming shortened V by 7 bases and J by 9 bases, and 28 bases separated the two germline ends. This CDR3 spans 18 amino acids. Germline assignment: CDR1 MRHNA and CDR2 SNTAGT. The CDR3 coding sequence is TGTGCCAGCATGTCCGGGACTCAACTCCCACCCATGGGTTCACCCCTCCACTTT. This codes for CASMSGTQLPPMGSPLHF.